There are a few counts of the clone carrying this TCR beta chain. The antigen is undetermined. This entry belongs to a study of T cells in Graves' hyperthyroidism and ophthalmopathy. The length of the CDR3 is 18 residues. V dropped 1 base and J dropped 3; count of bases not matched to a gene: 7. CDR1 and CDR2 (germline): LGHDT, YNNKEL (reference sequence). It was RNA transcripts that yielded the amplified TCR beta CDR3 regions. The HTBI primer set drove a first-round RT-PCR of the TCR CDR3. TCRdb re-called the multiplex PCR reads with MiXCR, one entry per CDR3 protein. The sample holds about half a million distinct CDR3 sequences, approximately 20% seen once. Points from the study as a whole: Model output signaled ophthalmopathy a median around 6.9 months ahead of onset.

This sequence joins TRBV3-1 and TRBJ2-3; 13 positions match TRBD2. Input material: blood. This sequence originates from a man aged 40-50 years with Graves' ophthalmopathy. The CDR3 DNA is TGTGCCAGCAGCCAAGTTATCTCGGGACTAGCGGGAACAGATACGCAGTATTTT. Protein sequence: CASSQVISGLAGTDTQYF.